This T cell receptor beta chain was sequenced for a study of OX40 agonist ivuxolimab in advanced cancers. Comment on this clone: Other DNA sequences in the same sample also yield this CDR3.

V lost 2 bases and J lost 1, with 5 bases in between. Germline V gives CDR1 SGHTA, CDR2 FQGNSA. The CDR3 is 13 amino acids. Data came from immunoSEQ multiplex PCR; TCRdb stores just in-frame clones and leaves some out. The table shows roughly 70,000 clones, with about 86% occurring only once. V gene TRBV7-2 combines with J gene TRBJ1-1, with D unclear. Sequencing was performed on CD4+ or CD8+ T cells sorted from blood, taken in a trial of the OX40 agonist ivuxolimab. The receptor's source is an adult with an advanced solid tumor such as melanoma, head and neck, liver or kidney cancer. For the CDR3, the DNA is TGTGCCAGCAGCTTAACGGCGAACACTGAAGCTTTCTTT. Translated: CASSLTANTEAFF.